This paragraph reports one T cell receptor beta chain. The antigen remains undetermined. This sample is part of a study of T cell responses to AZD1222 COVID-19 vaccine. Study outcomes and limitations: An increase in Spike-specific TCR breadth and depth was observed after two AZD1222 doses.

Trimming took 5 bases from V and 2 from J; bases not matched to a gene: 4. This CDR3 spans 15 amino acids. From germline, CDR1 is LGHDT and CDR2 YNNKEL (reference sequence). Measured with immunoSEQ multiplex PCR; TCRdb has only the in-frame clones, and not every one. The table lists about 88,000 clones, about nine tenths of them singletons. The source is an adult who received the AZD1222 COVID-19 vaccine. The specimen comprised peripheral blood, sampled 28 days after the second AZD1222 dose. V is TRBV3-1 (or the pseudogene TRBV3-2) and J is TRBJ1-3; 9 bases align to TRBD1. CDR3 protein: CASSRTGATGNTIYF. In DNA, the CDR3 is TGTGCCAGCAGCAGGACAGGGGCTACTGGAAACACCATATATTTT.